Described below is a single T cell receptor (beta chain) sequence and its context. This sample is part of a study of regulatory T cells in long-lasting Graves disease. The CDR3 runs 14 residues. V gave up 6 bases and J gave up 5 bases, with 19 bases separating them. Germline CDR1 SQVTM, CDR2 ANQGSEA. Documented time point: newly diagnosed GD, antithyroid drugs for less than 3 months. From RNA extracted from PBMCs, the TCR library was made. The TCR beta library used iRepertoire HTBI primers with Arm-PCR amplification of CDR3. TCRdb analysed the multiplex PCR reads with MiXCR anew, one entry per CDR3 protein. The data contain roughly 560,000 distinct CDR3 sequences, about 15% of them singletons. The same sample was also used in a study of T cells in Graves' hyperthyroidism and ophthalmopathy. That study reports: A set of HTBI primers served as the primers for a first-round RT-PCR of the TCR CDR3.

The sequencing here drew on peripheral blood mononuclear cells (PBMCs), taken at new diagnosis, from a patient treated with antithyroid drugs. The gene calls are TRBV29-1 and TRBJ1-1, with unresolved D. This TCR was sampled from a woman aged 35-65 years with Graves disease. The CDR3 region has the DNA TGCAGCGTCGCCAAAACTCCCCAGGAGACTGAAGCTTTCTTT. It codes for CSVAKTPQETEAFF.